This paragraph reports one TCR beta chain. Its antigen is currently unknown. In germline, CDR1 is SNHLY, CDR2 FYNNEI. Trimming left V 6 bases short and J 4 bases short, with 9 bases between. This CDR3 comprises 12 residues. It was with 60 Vbeta and 13 Jbeta primers that the PCR ran. TCRdb's table, derived via immunoSEQ multiplex PCR, lists solely in-frame clones and lacks some. The data hold approximately 140,000 clones, with more than 65% observed a single time. This entry is derived from a study of cytomegalovirus exposure and HLA in healthy donors. Study conclusions and caveats: Several top significant clusters appeared, in a later analysis, to be linked to common viral pathogens.

Sequenced sample: PBMCs. The rearrangement links TRBV2 to TRBJ1-2; D ambiguous. This TCR derives from a man aged 45-60 years in good health and CMV-seronegative. CDR3 sequence reads: CASRNEGYGYTF. In nucleotides, the CDR3 is TGTGCCAGCAGAAATGAGGGCTATGGCTACACCTTC.